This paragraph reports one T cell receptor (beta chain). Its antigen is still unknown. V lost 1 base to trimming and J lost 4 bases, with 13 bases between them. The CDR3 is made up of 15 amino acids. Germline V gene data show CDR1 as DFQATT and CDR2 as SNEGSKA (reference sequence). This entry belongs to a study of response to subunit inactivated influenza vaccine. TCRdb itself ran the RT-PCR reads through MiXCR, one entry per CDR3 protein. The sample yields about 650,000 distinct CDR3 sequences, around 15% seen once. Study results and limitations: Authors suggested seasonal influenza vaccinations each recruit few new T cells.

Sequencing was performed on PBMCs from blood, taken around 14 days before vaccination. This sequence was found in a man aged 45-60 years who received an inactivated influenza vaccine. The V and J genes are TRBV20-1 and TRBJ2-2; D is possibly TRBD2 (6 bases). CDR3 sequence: CSARVTGVGTGELFF. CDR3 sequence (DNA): TGCAGTGCTAGAGTAACGGGAGTCGGCACCGGGGAGCTGTTTTTT.